This TCR beta chain emerged from a study of OX40 agonist ivuxolimab in advanced cancers. Regarding the research as a whole: Ivuxolimab, which targeted the costimulatory receptor OX40 (CD134), was an agonistic, fully human IgG2 monoclonal antibody. Intravenous ivuxolimab was administered to patients every 2 weeks at six dose levels: 0.01, 0.1, 0.3, 1.5, 3 and 10 mg/kg. Of the roughly 52 patients in dose escalation, about 20 had hepatocellular carcinoma, around 15 had melanoma, 9 had renal cell carcinoma and 9 had head and neck cancer. In the dose-escalation cohort, more than 80% of patients were male, and the mean age was 60 years with a range of roughly 23 to 79. Patients were allowed to have had prior anti-PD-1, anti-PD-L1 or anti-CTLA-4 therapy, and roughly two fifths of the dose-escalation patients had been treated with checkpoint inhibitors. Three dose-escalation patients achieved partial responses, one with hepatocellular carcinoma and two with cutaneous melanoma. Peripheral TCRbeta sequencing aimed to test whether ivuxolimab altered TCR sequence diversity and caused clonal T-cell expansion. The paper covers the monotherapy dose-escalation part of the phase I ivuxolimab trial, which included N of about 56 patients. What the authors observed across the whole study: Low levels of normalized T-cell clonal expansion were also seen in some patients who did not respond. At doses of 0.1 to 3.0 mg/kg, clonal expansion of both CD4+ and CD8+ blood T cells was observed from baseline to week 6. Antigen specificity was not determined for the clonally expanded peripheral T cells. In partial responders in the 0.1-3.0 mg/kg groups, normalized peripheral clonal expansion was found to be among the lowest, especially among CD8+ T cells. After ivuxolimab, expanded clones were on average more numerous among CD8+ T cells than among CD4+ T cells.

For sequencing of the TCRbeta CDR3 region, genomic DNA was extracted from the sorted cells. The immunoSEQ Assay was used to sequence the TCRbeta CDR3 regions. The table comes from immuneACCESS by way of TCRdb, which keeps in-frame sequences with V and J called. Part of the clones is missing from these tables; in studies checked, under half for an unresolved V gene and the rest for unknown reasons. The sample table contains about 100,000 clones; only one count was recorded for around nine tenths of them. The top ten constitute more than 0.25% of the sample. This clone was counted once. Its antigen is not yet known. No base-level quality is on record; no much larger clone is a single base apart. The trial excluded patients who had a history of autoimmune disease or who were on systemic immunosuppression. Peripheral blood for TCR sequencing was drawn from every dose cohort at baseline, at cycle 4 day 1 and at cycle 7 day 1. The samples were taken from a phase I, first-in-human, multicenter, open-label dose-escalation trial of ivuxolimab. Adults with locally advanced or metastatic melanoma, renal cell carcinoma, hepatocellular carcinoma or head and neck squamous cell carcinoma were enrolled in the trial. Before TCR sequencing, CD4+ T cells and CD8+ T cells from peripheral blood were sorted into separate populations.

The germline V end is reduced by 10 bases and the J end by 0 bases; junction bases left unmatched: 5. CDR1 and CDR2, looked up from the germline V gene, are ENHRY and SYGVKD. The CDR3 covers 14 residues, taking in both the cysteine and the phenylalanine. The kept DNA is CDR3 alone, 42 bases in frame from the first base. The sequence was obtained from an adult with an advanced solid tumor such as melanoma, head and neck, liver or kidney cancer. The starting material was CD4+ or CD8+ T cells sorted from blood, obtained in a trial of the OX40 agonist ivuxolimab. This sequence uses TRBV10-3 and TRBJ2-1; a stretch of 8 junction bases matches TRBD2. The sequenced DNA: TGTGCCAGCACTAGCGGCGGCTCCTACAATGAGCAGTTCTTC. The translation is CASTSGGSYNEQFF.